This T cell receptor (beta chain) was sequenced in a study of cytotoxic CD8 clonotypes in ibrutinib-treated CLL. The CDR3 is 15 residues long. Germline V gene lookup returns CDR1 MNHEY and CDR2 SVGAGI. V gave up 6 bases and J gave up 5 bases; unmatched junction bases: 10. TCRdb's copy holds only in-frame clones and misses some; the assay was immunoSEQ multiplex PCR. The table shows 45,000 to 60,000 clones, with around 60% occurring only once. V gene TRBV6-5 combines with J gene TRBJ2-1; 7 bases match TRBD2. The source of this sequence is a human donor with chronic lymphocytic leukemia. Sequencing was performed on PBMCs, taken after 24 months of ibrutinib treatment. Here the CDR3 reads CASSPLSGSDNEQFF. In DNA form, the CDR3 reads TGTGCCAGCAGCCCTCTTAGCGGGTCCGACAATGAGCAGTTCTTC.